The 27 T cell receptor beta chains presented below share a single source sample, sequenced in a study of CD8+ T cells in alopecia areata. Treatment here: oral pan-JAK inhibitor, 5-10 mg twice daily. RNA, once extracted, was reverse transcribed into cDNA for use as the sequencing template. Method: immunoSEQ multiplex PCR; TCRdb's copy keeps in-frame clones and lacks some. Among about 200,000 clones listed, about three fifths were seen once. This material consisted of CD4+ T cells sorted from blood, taken at week 4, from a patient treated with tofacitinib. Source of these receptors: a human donor with alopecia areata.

The V and J genes are TRBV19 and TRBJ2-2; D ambiguous. Germline V gives CDR1 LNHDA, CDR2 SQIVND (reference sequence). This CDR3 contains 13 residues. The V end lost 6 bases, the J end lost 2 bases, and 7 bases lay between the germline ends. The CDR3 sequence is CASRNLNTGELFF. The CDR3 bases are TGTGCCAGTAGGAACCTAAACACCGGGGAGCTGTTTTTT.

Concerning this clone: One junction end disagrees with the germline gene, perhaps due to a read error. CDR3 nucleotide sequence: TGTGCCAGCCGCCCTTCTGGCCCCCTTAACCAACTCTTC. This translates into CASRPSGPLNQLF. The gene calls are TRBV2 and TRBJ2-7; D is ambiguous. Germline assignment: CDR1 SNHLY and CDR2 FYNNEI. The CDR3 spans 13 residues.

This CDR3 reads CASTLAGNYNEQFF. CDR3 nucleotides: TGTGCCAGCACTCTAGCGGGAAACTACAATGAGCAGTTCTTC. The chain couples TRBV2 to TRBJ2-1; TRBD2 aligns across 9 bases. V gave up 7 bases and J gave up 3 bases; unmatched junction bases: 4. Per the germline V gene, CDR1 is SNHLY and CDR2 is FYNNEI. The length of the CDR3 is 14 residues.

This clone was seen a few times. The chain links TRBV9 to TRBJ1-2; TRBD1 agrees at 8 bases. The germline V gene has CDR1 SGDLS and CDR2 YYNGEE. This CDR3 spans 15 amino acids. The V gene end was trimmed by 1 base and the J gene end by 4 bases; junction bases not matched to a gene: 6. The CDR3 here is CASSVSDRGIYGYTF. Written as DNA, the CDR3 is TGTGCCAGCAGCGTATCCGACAGGGGAATCTATGGCTACACCTTC.

The chain carries TRBV4-3 and TRBJ1-5; D gene unclear. Trimming left V 0 bases short and J 2 bases short, with 8 bases between. CDR3 size: 15 residues. Germline values: CDR1 LGHNA, CDR2 YSLEER. The CDR3 here is CASSQDVGGNQPQHF. As DNA, the CDR3 is TGCGCCAGCAGCCAAGATGTCGGGGGCAATCAGCCCCAGCATTTT.

This clone was detected a few times. V gene TRBV29-1 combines with J gene TRBJ1-1; maybe TRBD1 (6 bases). Germline V gene lookup returns CDR1 SQVTM and CDR2 ANQGSEA. With 3 bases removed from V and 0 bases from J, the gap between germline ends came to 11 bases. The CDR3 sequence is 14 residues long. The CDR3, as DNA: TGCAGCGTTGATTGGGCAGGGGTGAACACTGAAGCTTTCTTT. Encoded protein: CSVDWAGVNTEAFF.

The rearrangement uses TRBV28 and TRBJ1-1; 11 positions match TRBD1. The CDR3 is 17 residues long. Losses at the gene ends were 5 bases for V and 0 bases for J; bases not matched to a gene: 8. The germline V gene has CDR1 MDHEN and CDR2 SYDVKM. In DNA, the CDR3 is TGTGCCAGCAGTCCAGGAGGGACAGGGGGGTTGAACACTGAAGCTTTCTTT. It specifies CASSPGGTGGLNTEAFF.

This clone appeared a few times. Other nucleotide sequences in the sample specify the same CDR3. The chain is built from TRBV2 and TRBJ2-2, with no clear D. Germline V lookup: CDR1 SNHLY, CDR2 FYNNEI. The CDR3 length is 13 residues. Trimming removed 3 bases from V and 4 bases from J, with 6 bases in between. CDR3 coding DNA: TGTGCCAGCAGTGACGGCCTCACCGGGGAGCTGTTTTTT. It translates to CASSDGLTGELFF.

The V and J genes are TRBV27 and TRBJ1-6, with D hard to call. V lost 5 bases and J 13 bases, leaving 12 bases between the germline ends. CDR3 size: 12 residues. Germline CDR1 is MNHEY and CDR2 is SMNVEV (reference sequence). The CDR3 DNA reads TGTGCCAGCAGTACGACGGATCTGCCCCTCCACTTT. Translating gives CASSTTDLPLHF.

About this clone: Sequence at one end of the junction differs from germline and may be a read error. The J gene is TRBJ2-1, the V gene TRBV7-8; the match to TRBD2 covers 13 bases. Germline V gives CDR1 SGHVS, CDR2 FQNEAQ. This CDR3 comprises 12 residues. The CDR3 coding sequence is TGTGCCAGCAGCTTAGGGGGACTAGCGGGAATCTTC. Translated: CASSLGGLAGIF.

This clone has a handful of counts. The rearrangement links TRBV5-1 to TRBJ2-7, with a possible D match to TRBD2 (6 bases). Per the germline V gene, CDR1 is SGHRS and CDR2 is YFSETQ. CDR3 length: 14 residues. Trimming pared 4 bases from V and 0 bases from J, leaving 11 bases between. This CDR3 is CASSLSGPSYEQYF. The CDR3 coding sequence is TGCGCCAGCAGCCTAAGCGGGCCCTCCTACGAGCAGTACTTC.

J is TRBJ2-7 and V is TRBV10-3, with 7 positions matching TRBD1. The CDR3 covers 14 residues. V lost 4 bases, J lost 2 bases, and 5 bases stayed unmatched. Germline CDR1 ENHRY, CDR2 SYGVKD. The CDR3: CAISVQGLTYEQYF. The CDR3 DNA reads as TGTGCCATCAGTGTACAGGGGTTAACCTACGAGCAGTACTTC.

This chain links TRBV30 with TRBJ1-2; tentatively, D is TRBD1 (5 bases). CDR3 size: 16 residues. Germline CDR1 is GTSNPN and CDR2 is SVGIG (reference sequence). Trimming shortened V by 0 bases and J by 5 bases, and 19 bases separated the two germline ends. The CDR3 nucleotides read TGTGCCTGGAGTGTACGGGTGGAGGGGAAGGGGTATGGCTACACCTTC. It is translated as CAWSVRVEGKGYGYTF.

The table lists this clone with a few counts. The chain couples TRBV29-1 to TRBJ1-6; TRBD1 matches at 7 bases. This CDR3 is built from 13 residues. CDR1 and CDR2 from the germline V gene are SQVTM and ANQGSEA. V was pared by 4 bases and J by 9 bases, with 6 bases of the junction left unmatched. CDR3 amino acids: CSVGAGGGSPLHF. The CDR3 nucleotides read TGCAGCGTTGGGGCAGGGGGAGGTTCACCCCTCCACTTT.

V gene TRBV30 combines with J gene TRBJ1-5, with D unresolved. CDR1 and CDR2 (germline): GTSNPN, SVGIG (reference sequence). V was clipped by 5 bases and J by 0 bases, with 14 bases between them. The CDR3 runs 15 residues. CDR3 nucleotide sequence: TGTGCCTGGCGTGCCCGGAGAGTTAGCAATCAGCCCCAGCATTTT. Protein: CAWRARRVSNQPQHF. The complete variable domain, with remaining parts taken from reference TRBV30 and TRBJ1-5, reads SQTIHQWPATLVQPVGSPLSLECTVEGTSNPNLYWYRQAAGRGLQLLFYSVGIGQISSEVPQNLSASRPQDRQFILSSKKLLLSDSGFYLCAWRARRVSNQPQHFGDGTRLSIL.

The chain combines TRBV15 with TRBJ2-2, with 11 bases aligning to TRBD2. Germline lookup yields CDR1 LNHNV and CDR2 YYDKDF (reference sequence). Unmatched junction bases numbered 5, after V lost 3 bases and J lost 5 bases. CDR3 length: 16 amino acids. CDR3 protein: CATSRTPSGGTGELFF. The CDR3 DNA reads as TGTGCCACCAGCAGGACGCCTAGCGGGGGGACCGGGGAGCTGTTTTTT. Drawing the rest from reference TRBV15 and TRBJ2-2, the complete variable domain is DAMVIQNPRYQVTQFGKPVTLSCSQTLNHNVMYWYQQKSSQAPKLLFHYYDKDFNNEADTPDNFQSRRPNTSFCFLDIRSPGLGDTAMYLCATSRTPSGGTGELFFGEGSRLTVL.

The table lists this clone with a few counts. The rearrangement links TRBV29-1 to TRBJ1-1, with D uncertain. The CDR3 is 14 residues long. Germline-derived CDR1 and CDR2 are SQVTM and ANQGSEA. The V end lost 3 bases, the J end lost 0 bases, and 11 bases lay between the germline ends. The CDR3 protein is CSVEYGRMNTEAFF. The DNA for the CDR3 is TGCAGCGTTGAGTACGGAAGGATGAACACTGAAGCTTTCTTT.

The CDR3 nucleotides are TGCGCCAGCAGCCCGGGTAGGCAGGGATCCTACGAGCAGTACTTC. Translating gives CASSPGRQGSYEQYF. V gene TRBV5-1 combines with J gene TRBJ2-7, with D possibly being TRBD1 (5 bases). The CDR3 has 15 residues. Trimming cost V 4 bases and J 1 base, with 15 bases left between them. Germline-derived CDR1 and CDR2 are SGHRS and YFSETQ.

In its sample, this clone was seen a few times. This chain uses TRBV28 with TRBJ1-1; TRBD1 matches 10 bases. Looked up from germline, CDR1 is MDHEN and CDR2 is SYDVKM. V was pared by 6 bases and J by 2 bases, with 6 bases of the junction left unmatched. The CDR3 length is 15 residues. The CDR3 protein is CASRKGQGSNTEAFF. CDR3 coding DNA: TGTGCCAGCAGAAAGGGACAGGGGAGCAACACTGAAGCTTTCTTT.

The chain employs TRBV5-4 and TRBJ2-7; TRBD1 is a possible D gene (5 bases). Germline V lookup: CDR1 SGHNT, CDR2 YYREEE (reference sequence). CDR3 size: 11 residues. V shed 0 bases and J shed 7 bases, with 5 bases lying between them. CDR3 nucleotide sequence: TGTGCCAGCAGCTTGGAGGGGGAGCAGTACTTC. It specifies CASSLEGEQYF.

The V and J genes are TRBV25-1 and TRBJ2-7, with D perhaps being TRBD1 or TRBD2 (5 bases each). Germline V lookup: CDR1 MGHDK, CDR2 SYGVNS. This CDR3 has 16 amino acids. Trimming shortened V by 4 bases and J by 2 bases, and 18 bases separated the two germline ends. The CDR3, as DNA: TGTGCCAGCAGTGGCCCTCACGGGGCAATAGCCTACGAGCAGTACTTC. The encoded protein is CASSGPHGAIAYEQYF.

This chain uses TRBV9 with TRBJ2-5; 8 bases fit TRBD1. J lost 1 base, V lost 4 bases, and 9 bases had no gene match. This CDR3 comprises 16 residues. Looked up from germline, CDR1 is SGDLS and CDR2 is YYNGEE. CDR3 coding DNA: TGTGCCAGCAGCATCCGACAGGGGCAATCCCAAGAGACCCAGTACTTC. Translation gives CASSIRQGQSQETQYF.

This sequence joins TRBV19 and TRBJ1-2, with D unresolved. Germline lookup yields CDR1 LNHDA and CDR2 SQIVND (reference sequence). The ends were cut back, 9 bases at V and 4 bases at J, with 15 bases in the middle. The CDR3 loop spans 13 amino acids. CDR3 nucleotides: TGTGCCAGCAAATCGGACGGACCCTATGGCTACACCTTC. It is translated as CASKSDGPYGYTF.

This sequence joins TRBV30 and TRBJ2-3; maybe TRBD1 (6 bases). V dropped 7 bases and J dropped 2 bases, with 13 bases sitting between them. CDR3 length: 13 amino acids. Germline lookup yields CDR1 GTSNPN and CDR2 SVGIG (reference sequence). The CDR3: CAFRDIYTDTQYF. For the CDR3, the DNA is TGTGCCTTCCGGGACATCTACACAGATACGCAGTATTTT.

The chain carries TRBV7-6 and TRBJ2-5, with 10 bases fitting TRBD1. Germline loops: CDR1 SGHVS, CDR2 FNYEAQ. V dropped 1 base and J dropped 8; count of bases not matched to a gene: 1. The CDR3 covers 13 residues. CDR3 nucleotides: TGTGCCAGCAGCTTAGGGGACAGGGGAACCCAGTACTTC. It translates to CASSLGDRGTQYF.

The chain joins TRBV4-1 to TRBJ2-7; D remains unclear. Trimming took 2 bases from V and 0 from J, leaving 11 bases between them. The CDR3 is 15 residues long. Germline V CDR1 and CDR2: MGHRA, YSYEKL. The CDR3 coding sequence is TGCGCCAGCAGCCAAAGCGCCCTCCTCTCCTACGAGCAGTACTTC. Translation gives CASSQSALLSYEQYF.

The rearrangement links TRBV4-1 to TRBJ2-5, with 7 nucleotides matching TRBD2. With 1 base clipped from V and 2 bases from J, the junction kept 7 bases outside the gene matches. CDR3 size: 16 residues. Germline CDR1 reads MGHRA; CDR2 reads YSYEKL. CDR3 amino acids: CASSQGTSRGQETQYF. As DNA, the CDR3 is TGCGCCAGCAGCCAAGGGACTAGTAGGGGACAAGAGACCCAGTACTTC.